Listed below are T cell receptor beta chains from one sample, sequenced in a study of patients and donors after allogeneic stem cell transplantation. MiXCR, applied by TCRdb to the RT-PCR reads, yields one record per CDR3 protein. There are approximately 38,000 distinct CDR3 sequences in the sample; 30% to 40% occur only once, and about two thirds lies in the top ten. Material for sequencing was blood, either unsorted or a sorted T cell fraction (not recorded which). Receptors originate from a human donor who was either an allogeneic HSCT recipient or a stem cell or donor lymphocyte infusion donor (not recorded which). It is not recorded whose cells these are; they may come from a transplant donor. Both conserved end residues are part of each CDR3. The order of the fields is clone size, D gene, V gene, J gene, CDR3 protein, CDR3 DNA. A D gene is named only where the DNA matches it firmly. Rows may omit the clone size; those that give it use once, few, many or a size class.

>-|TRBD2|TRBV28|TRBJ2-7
CASSLLAGSAYEQYF
TGTGCCAGCAGTCTACTAGCGGGAAGCGCCTACGAGCAGTACTTC
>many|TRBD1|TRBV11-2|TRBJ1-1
CASSSDRDTEAFF
TGTGCCAGCAGCTCCGACAGGGACACTGAAGCTTTCTTT
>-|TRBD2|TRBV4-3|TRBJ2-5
CASSQRPAGRGETQYF
TGCGCCAGCAGCCAACGACCAGCGGGAAGAGGGGAGACCCAGTACTTC
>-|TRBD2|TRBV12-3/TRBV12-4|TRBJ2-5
CASSPLAGVETQYF
TGTGCCAGCAGTCCCTTAGCGGGAGTAGAGACCCAGTACTTC
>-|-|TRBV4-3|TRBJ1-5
CASSPQYRANYQPQHF
TGCGCCAGCAGCCCCCAATACAGGGCTAACTATCAGCCCCAGCATTTT
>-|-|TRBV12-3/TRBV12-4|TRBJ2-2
CASSPLVMELFF
TGTGCCAGCAGTCCCTTGGTGATGGAGCTGTTTTTT
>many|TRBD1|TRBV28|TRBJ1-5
CASSIQGVRPQHF
TGTGCCAGCAGTATACAGGGGGTCAGGCCCCAGCATTTT
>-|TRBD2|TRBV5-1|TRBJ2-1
CASSSGLAGGPIYNEQFF
TGCGCCAGCAGCTCCGGACTAGCGGGAGGGCCCATCTACAATGAGCAGTTCTTC
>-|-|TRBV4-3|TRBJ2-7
CASSQVLDSSYEQYF
TGCGCCAGCAGCCAGGTTTTGGATAGCTCCTACGAGCAGTACTTC
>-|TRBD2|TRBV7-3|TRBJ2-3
CASSSGLAGPMYF
TGTGCCAGCAGCTCCGGACTAGCGGGGCCTATGTATTTT
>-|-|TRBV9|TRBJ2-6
CASSVAVGYSGANVLTF
TGTGCCAGCAGCGTAGCCGTCGGGTACTCTGGGGCCAACGTCCTGACTTTC